The 30 T cell receptor beta chains listed next were all sequenced from one sample in a study of cytomegalovirus exposure and HLA in healthy donors. PCR employed 60 Vbeta and 13 Jbeta primers. Only in-frame clones appear in the TCRdb table, and some are missing; sequencing was by immunoSEQ multiplex PCR. This sample has about 200,000 clones, with roughly 85% found just once. Sequenced: PBMCs. Receptor source: a man younger than 35 in good health and CMV-seronegative.

The V call is TRBV19, the J call TRBJ2-1, with 7 bases fitting TRBD1. The CDR3 has 17 amino acids. Germline V lookup: CDR1 LNHDA, CDR2 SQIVND (reference sequence). The V gene end was trimmed by 3 bases and the J gene end by 1 base; junction bases not matched to a gene: 9. The CDR3 DNA follows: TGTGCCAGTAGTATTTCCGGCCCAGGGGGTTCCTACAATGAGCAGTTCTTC. As protein: CASSISGPGGSYNEQFF.

This clone occurred a few times. J is TRBJ1-3 and V is TRBV7-9, with a possible D match to TRBD1 (5 bases). CDR1 SEHNR and CDR2 FQNEAQ come from the germline V gene (reference sequence). This CDR3 is 13 amino acids long. Deletions cut 8 bases from V and 0 bases from J, with 8 bases between. CDR3 amino acids: CASARGSGNTIYF. In nucleotides, the CDR3 is TGTGCCAGCGCTAGGGGCTCTGGAAACACCATATATTTT.

The V call is TRBV27, the J call TRBJ2-7; perhaps TRBD2 as D (5 bases). CDR3 length: 14 residues. The V end was cut by 6 bases, the J end by 2 bases, with 14 bases between. Germline V CDR1 and CDR2: MNHEY, SMNVEV (reference sequence). CDR3 residues: CASRMMGSPYEQYF. DNA for the CDR3: TGTGCCAGCAGAATGATGGGGAGTCCCTACGAGCAGTACTTC.

The V call is TRBV9, the J call TRBJ2-2; TRBD2 is a possible D gene (6 bases). Germline assignment: CDR1 SGDLS and CDR2 YYNGEE. Trimming left V 0 bases short and J 0 bases short, with 12 bases between. There are 17 residues in the CDR3. Here the CDR3 reads CASSVVGLTANTGELFF. In DNA form, the CDR3 reads TGTGCCAGCAGCGTAGTTGGACTAACCGCGAACACCGGGGAGCTGTTTTTT.

J is TRBJ2-7 and V is TRBV5-6, with 10 bases that match TRBD1. Per the germline V gene, CDR1 is SGHDT and CDR2 is YYEEEE. CDR3 length: 16 amino acids. J gave up 3 bases and V 3 bases, and 9 bases lay outside the gene matches. The CDR3 DNA reads TGTGCCAGCAGCTCATACCGGGACAGGGGCCTCTACGAGCAGTACTTC. Its protein product is CASSSYRDRGLYEQYF.

This clone has just a few counts. The chain couples TRBV7-3 to TRBJ2-7; TRBD1 matches at 7 bases. CDR3 length: 15 amino acids. Trimming removed 6 bases from V and 3 bases from J; junction bases left unmatched: 11. Germline CDR1 is SGHTA and CDR2 is FQGTGA. CDR3 in amino acids: CASSQLAGGSYEQYF. The CDR3 nucleotides are TGTGCCAGCAGTCAATTGGCAGGGGGTAGCTACGAGCAGTACTTC.

This clone was recorded a few times. This chain joins TRBV30 and TRBJ2-1; D is unresolved. Germline loops: CDR1 GTSNPN, CDR2 SVGIG (reference sequence). V lost 0 bases, J lost 8 bases, and 8 bases lay in between. This CDR3 is 12 amino acids long. The CDR3 nucleotides are TGTGCCTGGAGTGTACTCCCGCATGAGCAGTTCTTC. Protein product: CAWSVLPHEQFF.

This clone was found a few times. This chain links TRBV10-1 with TRBJ2-1; no clear D gene. The V gene's germline CDR1 is WNHNN and CDR2 SYGVQD (reference sequence). V was cut by 11 bases and J by 2 bases, with 10 bases left in between. The CDR3 is 12 amino acids. This chain's CDR3 is CAGDRTYNEQFF. CDR3 DNA sequence: TGCGCCGGAGATCGCACCTACAATGAGCAGTTCTTC.

The rearrangement uses TRBV7-2 and TRBJ1-1, with 8 nucleotides matching TRBD1. The CDR3 length is 18 residues. Germline V gene data show CDR1 as SGHTA and CDR2 as FQGNSA. V lost 5 bases to trimming and J lost 0 bases; unmatched junction nucleotides: 14. CDR3 DNA sequence: TGTGCCAGCAGCCTAACCCCGACAGGGGCAGCGTTGAACACTGAAGCTTTCTTT. This codes for CASSLTPTGAALNTEAFF.

This clone was recorded a few times. The chain combines TRBV30 with TRBJ1-1; a possible D gene is TRBD1 (6 bases). Trimming stripped 5 bases from V and 1 base from J, with 11 bases between. This CDR3 is built from 13 residues. The V gene's germline CDR1 is GTSNPN and CDR2 SVGIG (reference sequence). The chain's CDR3 is CAWDRGANTEAFF. For the CDR3, the DNA is TGTGCCTGGGATCGGGGGGCGAACACTGAAGCTTTCTTT.

This clone has just a few counts. V and J are TRBV2 and TRBJ2-2, with 7 bases lining up with TRBD1. Germline lookup yields CDR1 SNHLY and CDR2 FYNNEI. V gave up 6 bases and J gave up 3 bases; unmatched junction bases: 10. The CDR3 consists of 16 residues. The CDR3 DNA reads as TGTGCCAGCAGGGATGGGGACAGTACCTACACCGGGGAGCTGTTTTTT. This gives the protein CASRDGDSTYTGELFF.

This clone was seen only once. V gene TRBV28 combines with J gene TRBJ1-2; D is ambiguous. From germline, CDR1 is MDHEN and CDR2 SYDVKM. The V end lost 4 bases, the J end lost 4 bases, and 19 bases lay between the germline ends. This CDR3 has 16 amino acids. In DNA, the CDR3 is TGTGCCAGCAGTTCACCCAGAGGGAGACTTAGCTATGGCTACACCTTC. Residues: CASSSPRGRLSYGYTF.

V usage is TRBV7-9 and J usage is TRBJ2-1, with TRBD2 identical over 10 bases. The CDR3 sequence is 15 residues long. From germline, CDR1 is SEHNR and CDR2 FQNEAQ (reference sequence). Losses at the gene ends were 5 bases for V and 3 bases for J; bases not matched to a gene: 4. For the CDR3, the DNA is TGTGCCAGCAGCCCTAGCGGGAGAGACTACAATGAGCAGTTCTTC. Encoded protein: CASSPSGRDYNEQFF.

The chain uses TRBV5-1 and TRBJ2-1; tentative D call: TRBD2 (5 bases). Germline CDR1 reads SGHRS; CDR2 reads YFSETQ. CDR3 length: 16 amino acids. Trimming shortened V by 3 bases and J by 0 bases, and 13 bases separated the two germline ends. The CDR3 region is CASSSTQRSSYNEQFF. The CDR3 nucleotides read TGCGCCAGCAGCTCCACCCAGCGGAGCTCCTACAATGAGCAGTTCTTC.

The chain has TRBV14 and TRBJ1-2; 8 bases are a match to TRBD1. CDR1 and CDR2 from the germline V gene are SGHDN and FVKESK. V shed 1 base, J shed 4 bases, and the junction held 5 bases outside the gene matches. This CDR3 has 15 amino acids. Here the CDR3 DNA reads TGTGCCAGCAGCCAAGGGACAGGGTGGTTCTATGGCTACACCTTC. It translates to CASSQGTGWFYGYTF.

V usage is TRBV5-1 and J usage is TRBJ1-4; TRBD1 is a possible D gene (6 bases). CDR1 SGHRS and CDR2 YFSETQ come from the germline V gene. The CDR3 spans 15 residues. The V and J ends lost 0 bases and 4 bases respectively, with 10 bases between them. The CDR3 protein is CASSLGGGRNEKLFF. In nucleotides, the CDR3 is TGCGCCAGCAGCTTGGGCGGGGGGCGTAATGAAAAACTGTTTTTT.

The chain links TRBV5-6 to TRBJ1-1; D is undetermined. The CDR3 sequence is 14 residues long. In germline, CDR1 is SGHDT, CDR2 YYEEEE. Trimming removed 2 bases from V and 3 bases from J, with 11 bases in between. CDR3 DNA sequence: TGTGCCAGCAGCTTCGCCGCGGCCCACACTGAAGCTTTCTTT. Amino acid sequence: CASSFAAAHTEAFF.

The CDR3 protein is CASSLDRGNTEAFF. For the CDR3, the DNA is TGTGCCAGCAGCTTGGACAGGGGGAACACTGAAGCTTTCTTT. This chain links TRBV7-8 with TRBJ1-1, with 9 bases matching TRBD1. The CDR3 runs to 14 residues. Losses at the gene ends were 3 bases for V and 1 base for J; bases not matched to a gene: 0. CDR1 is SGHVS and CDR2 is FQNEAQ in the germline V gene.

The sample holds a few counts of this clone. The J gene is TRBJ1-2, the V gene TRBV18, with 7 bases identical to TRBD1. Trimming took 6 bases from V and 4 from J; bases not matched to a gene: 5. CDR3 length: 13 amino acids. CDR1 is KGHSH and CDR2 is LQKENI in the germline V gene. CDR3 nucleotide sequence: TGTGCCAGCTCTCTCGGGACAGCCTATGGCTACACCTTC. It specifies CASSLGTAYGYTF.

For the CDR3, the DNA is TGCGCCAGCAGCCAAGAACGGGGGGCAGGGTACTATGGCTACACCTTC. Its translation: CASSQERGAGYYGYTF. The chain couples TRBV4-3 to TRBJ1-2; TRBD1 is a possible D gene (6 bases). Germline CDR1 is LGHNA and CDR2 is YSLEER. The V end lost 0 bases, the J end lost 3 bases, and 14 bases lay between the germline ends. This CDR3 contains 16 residues.

V is TRBV7-9 and J is TRBJ2-4, with 7 bases lining up with TRBD1. Losses at the gene ends were 1 base for V and 2 bases for J; bases not matched to a gene: 5. The CDR3 consists of 16 residues. Germline lookup yields CDR1 SEHNR and CDR2 FQNEAQ (reference sequence). The DNA of the CDR3 is TGTGCCAGCAGCTTAGAACCAGGGGGTCCCAAAAACATTCAGTACTTC. Its translation is CASSLEPGGPKNIQYF.

For the CDR3, the DNA is TGTGCCAGCAGTGGAATACAGGGGCCCAATCAGCCCCAGCATTTT. Translation: CASSGIQGPNQPQHF. J is TRBJ1-5 and V is TRBV6-5; 7 bases are shared with TRBD1. From germline, CDR1 is MNHEY and CDR2 SVGAGI. The V and J ends lost 5 bases and 3 bases, in that order; junction bases with no gene match: 7. The CDR3 is made up of 15 amino acids.

Only a few counts were recorded for this clone. The V call is TRBV14, the J call TRBJ2-5, with D tentatively TRBD2 (5 bases). The CDR3 totals 15 residues. Germline V gene sequence: CDR1 SGHDN, CDR2 FVKESK. V was trimmed by 5 bases and J by 5 bases, leaving 18 bases between them. The CDR3 is CASSAYSGPGETQYF. CDR3 nucleotide sequence: TGTGCCAGCAGCGCCTACTCCGGCCCGGGGGAGACCCAGTACTTC.

The count of this clone is one. The chain uses TRBV5-1 and TRBJ2-2, with a weak D call TRBD1 (5 bases). V dropped 2 bases and J dropped 2 bases, with 7 bases sitting between them. This CDR3 contains 14 residues. Per the germline V gene, CDR1 is SGHRS and CDR2 is YFSETQ. Here the CDR3 DNA reads TGCGCCAGCAGCTTCGACAGCAACACCGGGGAGCTGTTTTTT. It specifies CASSFDSNTGELFF.

The rearrangement uses TRBV5-6 and TRBJ2-7; 7 bases align to TRBD1. The trim removed 6 bases at V and 2 bases at J, leaving 8 bases unmatched. CDR1 is SGHDT and CDR2 is YYEEEE in the germline V gene. The CDR3 runs 14 residues. In DNA, the CDR3 is TGTGCCAGCAACGTCGGGACAGTGACCTACGAGCAGTACTTC. This gives the protein CASNVGTVTYEQYF. Supplemented by reference TRBV5-6 and TRBJ2-7, the full variable domain reads DAGVTQSPTHLIKTRGQQVTLRCSPKSGHDTVSWYQQALGQGPQFIFQYYEEEERQRGNFPDRFSGHQFPNYSSELNVNALLLGDSALYLCASNVGTVTYEQYFGPGTRLTVT.

The J gene is TRBJ2-7, the V gene TRBV29-1; 12 nucleotides line up with TRBD1. Germline-derived CDR1 and CDR2 are SQVTM and ANQGSEA. This CDR3 contains 15 residues. J lost 3 bases, V lost 3 bases, and 6 bases had no gene match. CDR3 DNA: TGCAGCGTTGATACCGGGACAGGGGGCTACTACGAGCAGTACTTC. It codes for CSVDTGTGGYYEQYF.

The chain has TRBV5-1 and TRBJ1-1; maybe TRBD1 (5 bases). V was shortened by 4 bases and J by 3 bases, with 13 bases between the two germline ends. Germline V gene lookup returns CDR1 SGHRS and CDR2 YFSETQ. This CDR3 comprises 14 residues. CDR3 loop: CASSRRGPDTEAFF. Here the CDR3 DNA reads TGCGCCAGCAGCCGGAGGGGACCGGACACTGAAGCTTTCTTT.

This chain joins TRBV9 and TRBJ2-3; 13 bases fit TRBD2. In germline, CDR1 is SGDLS, CDR2 YYNGEE. V dropped 0 bases and J dropped 5; count of bases not matched to a gene: 15. The CDR3 length is 20 residues. This CDR3 is CASSVGVWELAGGKGDTQYF. CDR3 DNA: TGTGCCAGCAGCGTAGGGGTGTGGGAACTAGCGGGGGGGAAGGGAGATACGCAGTATTTT.

The chain links TRBV13 to TRBJ1-2; D is possibly TRBD1 (5 bases). Germline V gene data show CDR1 as PRHDT and CDR2 as FYEKMQ (reference sequence). CDR3 size: 17 residues. The germline V and J ends were trimmed by 6 bases and 1 base, with 21 bases remaining between them. CDR3 in DNA: TGTGCCAGCAGGTCGACATGGAGGGGTAGCCATAACTATGGCTACACCTTC. Its translation: CASRSTWRGSHNYGYTF.

The chain uses TRBV30 and TRBJ1-5; 11 nucleotides line up with TRBD1. Trimming cost V 5 bases and J 7 bases; bases outside gene matches: 7. The germline gives CDR1 GTSNPN, CDR2 SVGIG (reference sequence). This CDR3 contains 14 residues. CDR3 protein: CAWSGTGGVQPQHF. In DNA form, the CDR3 reads TGTGCCTGGTCGGGGACAGGGGGAGTGCAGCCCCAGCATTTT.